Below are 26 T cell receptor beta chains sequenced from a single sample in a study of CD8 T cells in ankylosing spondylitis. TCRdb analysed the 5' RACE reads with MiXCR anew, one entry per CDR3 protein. The sample includes approximately 150,000 distinct CDR3 sequences, approximately 44% of them seen just once. The sequenced sample consisted of synovial fluid, either unsorted or a sorted T cell fraction (not recorded which). Receptors were obtained from a male donor with ankylosing spondylitis.

This sequence joins TRBV12-3 or TRBV12-4 and TRBJ2-1; 8 bases are a match to TRBD1. The CDR3 runs to 14 residues. V was clipped by 4 bases and J by 4 bases; unmatched bases: 3. CDR3 sequence: CASSWTGRYNEQFF. Written as DNA, the CDR3 is TGTGCCAGCAGTTGGACAGGGAGATACAATGAGCAGTTCTTC.

A few counts support this clonotype. The rearrangement links TRBV12-3 or TRBV12-4 to TRBJ2-7; the D gene is possibly TRBD1 (5 bases). The CDR3 extends over 13 amino acids. Trimming left V 3 bases short and J 0 bases short, with 6 bases between. This CDR3 reads CASSFDSSYEQYF. Written as DNA, the CDR3 is TGTGCCAGCAGTTTCGACAGCTCCTACGAGCAGTACTTC.

The V and J genes are TRBV20-1 and TRBJ2-1; the match to TRBD2 covers 7 bases. This CDR3 contains 15 residues. Looked up from germline, CDR1 is DFQATT and CDR2 is SNEGSKA (reference sequence). V dropped 0 bases and J dropped 4; count of bases not matched to a gene: 6. CDR3 protein: CSARDGASGYNEQFF. The CDR3 coding sequence is TGCAGTGCTAGAGATGGAGCTAGCGGTTACAATGAGCAGTTCTTC.

This clonotype was detected ten times or more. The CDR3 region is CASSLNGAAGYTF. CDR3 sequence (DNA): TGTGCCAGCAGTTTAAACGGGGCGGCTGGCTACACCTTC. V usage is TRBV27 and J usage is TRBJ1-2; D perhaps matches TRBD1 (5 bases). The CDR3 runs to 13 residues. Germline-derived CDR1 and CDR2 are MNHEY and SMNVEV (reference sequence). V lost 2 bases to trimming and J lost 7 bases, with 11 bases between them.

This clonotype was seen a few times. The chain carries TRBV3-1 and TRBJ1-1; 10 bases fit TRBD1. The J segment lost 6 bases and the V segment lost 4 bases, leaving 2 bases of the junction unmatched. This CDR3 region has 13 residues. From germline, CDR1 is LGHDT and CDR2 YNNKEL (reference sequence). The CDR3, as DNA: TGTGCCAGCAGCCCTGACAGGGGGCCTGAAGCTTTCTTT. It encodes CASSPDRGPEAFF.

In its sample, this clonotype was seen a few times. The chain uses TRBV29-1 and TRBJ2-7; tentative D call: TRBD1 (5 bases). Per the germline V gene, CDR1 is SQVTM and CDR2 is ANQGSEA. The CDR3 contains 12 residues. Trimming took 7 bases from V and 2 from J, leaving 12 bases between them. CDR3: CSGQTDPYEQYF. DNA of the CDR3: TGCAGCGGACAGACGGACCCCTACGAGCAGTACTTC.

The V and J genes are TRBV27 and TRBJ2-5; D might be TRBD1 or TRBD2, each matching 7 bases. Per the germline V gene, CDR1 is MNHEY and CDR2 is SMNVEV (reference sequence). CDR3 size: 15 residues. Between the trimmed V and J ends, which lost 4 bases and 3 bases, there was a span of 15 bases. CDR3 nucleotides: TGTGCCAGCAGTTCCCCCGGGGGGACAGAAGAGACCCAGTACTTC. Amino acids: CASSSPGGTEETQYF.

Only a few counts were recorded for this clonotype. This chain uses TRBV30 with TRBJ2-3; D may be TRBD1 (6 bases). Germline CDR1 and CDR2: GTSNPN and SVGIG (reference sequence). This CDR3 is built from 14 residues. The V end was cut by 5 bases, the J end by 3 bases, with 15 bases between. The CDR3 loop reads CAWVDSLRTDTQYF. The CDR3 coding sequence is TGTGCCTGGGTGGACAGCCTTAGGACAGATACGCAGTATTTT.

The rearrangement uses TRBV20-1 and TRBJ2-1; maybe TRBD1 (6 bases). Trimming removed 3 bases at V and 8 bases at J, with 14 bases between. The CDR3 has 13 amino acids. Germline-derived CDR1 and CDR2 are DFQATT and SNEGSKA (reference sequence). Here the CDR3 reads CSARVLTGYEQFF. The CDR3, as DNA: TGCAGTGCTAGGGTACTGACAGGCTATGAGCAGTTCTTC.

This clonotype has at least ten counts. The chain joins TRBV7-6 to TRBJ2-1; 7 bases map to TRBD1. V dropped 4 bases and J dropped 4; count of bases not matched to a gene: 7. This CDR3 has 15 residues. Germline values: CDR1 SGHVS, CDR2 FNYEAQ. CDR3 nucleotide sequence: TGTGCCAGCAGCTCAAGACAGGGAGAGTACAATGAGCAGTTCTTC. Translating it yields CASSSRQGEYNEQFF.

The genes are TRBV10-3 and TRBJ2-7, with D tentatively TRBD2 (6 bases). Trimming cost V 6 bases and J 7 bases, with 22 bases left between them. Per the germline V gene, CDR1 is ENHRY and CDR2 is SYGVKD. The CDR3 covers 15 residues. CDR3 sequence: CAIRSPDYPALEQYF. CDR3 bases: TGTGCCATCAGGAGCCCGGACTATCCCGCCCTTGAGCAGTACTTC.

This clonotype was seen a handful of times. The rearrangement uses TRBV7-9 and TRBJ2-3; D is unclear. The CDR3 contains 15 residues. Germline V lookup: CDR1 SEHNR, CDR2 FQNEAQ (reference sequence). Trimming cost V 1 base and J 2 bases, with 10 bases left between them. In DNA, the CDR3 is TGTGCCAGCAGCTTAGAGGCCACACCCACAGATACGCAGTATTTT. The encoded protein is CASSLEATPTDTQYF.

Only a few counts were recorded for this clonotype. The chain links TRBV4-1 to TRBJ2-1; D call uncertain. This CDR3 spans 15 amino acids. V was clipped by 1 base and J by 0 bases, with 7 bases between them. Germline V gene data show CDR1 as MGHRA and CDR2 as YSYEKL. CDR3 nucleotide sequence: TGCGCCAGCAGCCAAGTGAGGAGCTCCTACAATGAGCAGTTCTTC. Its protein is CASSQVRSSYNEQFF.

The chain carries TRBV5-6 and TRBJ1-2; unclear D gene. The CDR3 contains 16 residues. Germline values: CDR1 SGHDT, CDR2 YYEEEE. V shed 2 bases and J shed 0 bases, with 14 bases lying between them. The CDR3 bases are TGTGCCAGCAGCTTACCCACCTCATCCCCTAACTATGGCTACACCTTC. This codes for CASSLPTSSPNYGYTF. The full variable domain, rest sourced from reference TRBV5-6 and TRBJ1-2, is DAGVTQSPTHLIKTRGQQVTLRCSPKSGHDTVSWYQQALGQGPQFIFQYYEEEERQRGNFPDRFSGHQFPNYSSELNVNALLLGDSALYLCASSLPTSSPNYGYTFGSGTRLTVV.

The gene calls are TRBV10-3 and TRBJ1-5; 9 nucleotides line up with TRBD1. Germline CDR1 is ENHRY and CDR2 is SYGVKD. This CDR3 spans 18 amino acids. Trimming took 10 bases from V and 0 from J; bases not matched to a gene: 16. The CDR3 reads CATAGQGFPLYSNQPQHF. CDR3 sequence (DNA): TGTGCCACCGCCGGACAGGGGTTTCCCCTATATAGCAATCAGCCCCAGCATTTT.

This clonotype was recorded at least ten times. CDR3: CASSLDLDNEQFF. The CDR3 nucleotides are TGTGCCAGCAGCTTAGATTTAGACAATGAGCAGTTCTTC. This sequence joins TRBV11-2 and TRBJ2-1; D not certain. V lost 0 bases and J 5 bases, leaving 5 bases between the germline ends. This CDR3 region has 13 residues. From germline, CDR1 is SGHAT and CDR2 FQNNGV.

This clonotype was seen more than once but under ten times. The genes are TRBV12-3 or TRBV12-4 and TRBJ1-2; 12 nucleotides line up with TRBD1. The CDR3 runs to 14 residues. After removal of 4 bases from V and 8 bases from J, the junction contained 5 bases not matched to a gene. The CDR3 is CASSSGQGARGYTF. CDR3 in DNA: TGTGCCAGCAGTTCGGGACAGGGGGCGCGGGGCTACACCTTC.

The chain combines TRBV28 with TRBJ1-2, with D possibly TRBD1 on 5 matching bases. The CDR3 runs 16 residues. Between the trimmed V and J ends, which lost 4 bases and 3 bases, there was a span of 18 bases. CDR1 is MDHEN and CDR2 is SYDVKM in the germline V gene. The DNA for the CDR3 is TGTGCCAGCAGTTCGTTTATTTTTGGGGACGACTATGGCTACACCTTC. Its translation is CASSSFIFGDDYGYTF.

This chain links TRBV14 with TRBJ1-1, with TRBD1 identical over 7 bases. There are 14 residues in the CDR3. Trimming took 3 bases from V and 6 from J; bases not matched to a gene: 7. CDR1 and CDR2 (germline): SGHDN, FVKESK. CDR3 protein: CASSHDRVGAEAFF. DNA of the CDR3: TGTGCCAGCAGCCATGACAGGGTCGGCGCTGAAGCTTTCTTT.

The chain recombines TRBV5-1 with TRBJ2-7; no firm D call. The CDR3 length is 13 residues. Germline CDR1 SGHRS, CDR2 YFSETQ. Trimming took off 3 bases at V and 4 bases at J, with 11 bases between the two ends. CDR3 residues: CASSSSFGYEQYF. The CDR3 DNA sequence: TGCGCCAGCAGCTCCTCTTTCGGATACGAGCAGTACTTC. The whole variable domain, filled in from reference TRBV5-1 and TRBJ2-7, reads KAGVTQTPRYLIKTRGQQVTLSCSPISGHRSVSWYQQTPGQGLQFLFEYFSETQRNKGNFPGRFSGRQFSNSRSEMNVSTLELGDSALYLCASSSSFGYEQYFGPGTRLTVT.

The chain links TRBV15 to TRBJ2-1; TRBD2 matches at 8 bases. The ends lost 0 bases at V and 6 bases at J; junction bases unmatched: 4. This CDR3 spans 15 amino acids. Germline assignment: CDR1 LNHNV and CDR2 YYDKDF (reference sequence). The CDR3 DNA reads TGTGCCACCAGCAGAGAAGCGGGGGCTATCAATGAGCAGTTCTTC. Translated: CATSREAGAINEQFF.

This clonotype has only a few counts. CDR3 region: CSAPGAGGYTEAFF. The CDR3 DNA is TGCAGTGCACCGGGGGCAGGGGGTTACACTGAAGCTTTCTTT. V gene TRBV20-1 combines with J gene TRBJ1-1; 7 bases fit TRBD1. V dropped 6 bases and J dropped 3; count of bases not matched to a gene: 10. The CDR3 is made up of 14 amino acids. Germline V gives CDR1 DFQATT, CDR2 SNEGSKA (reference sequence).

The chain recombines TRBV12-3 or TRBV12-4 with TRBJ2-2; D not resolved. V was clipped by 6 bases and J by 6 bases, with 14 bases between them. The CDR3 consists of 14 residues. The CDR3 reads CASRPYSSSGELFF. CDR3 nucleotides: TGTGCCAGCAGGCCGTATTCGAGTTCCGGGGAGCTGTTTTTT.

This rearrangement joins TRBV4-3 to TRBJ2-7; D may be TRBD1 or TRBD2 (5 bases each). CDR1 is LGHNA, CDR2 YSLEER, per germline. Trimming cost V 0 bases and J 3 bases, with 24 bases left between them. This CDR3 is 19 amino acids long. The CDR3 region is CASSQDFAGRAAPSYEQYF. In DNA form, the CDR3 reads TGCGCCAGCAGCCAAGATTTTGCGGGCAGGGCGGCCCCTAGCTACGAGCAGTACTTC.

The CDR3 DNA follows: TGTGCCAGCAGCTTAACGGCCCCCGGGGGAAATGAAAAACTGTTTTTT. This codes for CASSLTAPGGNEKLFF. The chain couples TRBV11-2 to TRBJ1-4; weak D call: TRBD1 (5 bases). CDR1 is SGHAT, CDR2 FQNNGV, per germline. This CDR3 region has 16 residues. V gave up 2 bases and J gave up 5 bases, with 15 bases separating them. Full variable domain (missing parts from reference TRBV11-2 and TRBJ1-4): EAGVAQSPRYKIIEKRQSVAFWCNPISGHATLYWYQQILGQGPKLLIQFQNNGVVDDSQLPKDRFSAERLKGVDSTLKIQPAKLEDSAVYLCASSLTAPGGNEKLFFGSGTQLSVL.

This clonotype came up a few times. This rearrangement joins TRBV6-5 to TRBJ1-6; D uncertain. This CDR3 is built from 15 residues. V was clipped by 2 bases and J by 7 bases, with 12 bases between them. Germline CDR1 reads MNHEY; CDR2 reads SVGAGI. In DNA form, the CDR3 reads TGTGCCAGCAGTTACCACGCGAAGCGGAATTCACCCCTCCACTTT. Amino acid sequence: CASSYHAKRNSPLHF.